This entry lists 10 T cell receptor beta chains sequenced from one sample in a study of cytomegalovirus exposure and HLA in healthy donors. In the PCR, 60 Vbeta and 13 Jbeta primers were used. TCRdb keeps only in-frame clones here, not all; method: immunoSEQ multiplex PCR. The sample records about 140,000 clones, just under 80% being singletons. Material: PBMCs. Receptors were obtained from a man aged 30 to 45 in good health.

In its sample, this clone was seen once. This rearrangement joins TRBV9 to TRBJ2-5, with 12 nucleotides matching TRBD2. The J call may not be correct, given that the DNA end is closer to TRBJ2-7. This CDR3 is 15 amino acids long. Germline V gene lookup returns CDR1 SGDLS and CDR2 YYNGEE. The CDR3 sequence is CASSVSSGRAYEQYF. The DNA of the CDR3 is TGTGCCAGCAGCGTATCTAGCGGGAGGGCCTACGAGCAGTACTTC.

Written as DNA, the CDR3 is TGTGCCAGCAGTGACTCGCGGGAGACAGATACGCAGTATTTT. This codes for CASSDSRETDTQYF. The chain employs TRBV6-4 and TRBJ2-3; TRBD2 aligns across 7 bases. Germline assignment: CDR1 MRHNA and CDR2 SNTAGT. Losses at the gene ends were 0 bases for V and 3 bases for J; bases not matched to a gene: 0. The length of the CDR3 is 14 residues.

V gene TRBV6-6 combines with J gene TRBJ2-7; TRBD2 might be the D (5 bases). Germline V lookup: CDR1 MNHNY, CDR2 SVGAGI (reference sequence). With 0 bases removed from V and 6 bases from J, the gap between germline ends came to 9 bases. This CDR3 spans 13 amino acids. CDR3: CASSYSGAIEQYF. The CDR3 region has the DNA TGTGCCAGCAGTTACTCGGGAGCCATCGAGCAGTACTTC.

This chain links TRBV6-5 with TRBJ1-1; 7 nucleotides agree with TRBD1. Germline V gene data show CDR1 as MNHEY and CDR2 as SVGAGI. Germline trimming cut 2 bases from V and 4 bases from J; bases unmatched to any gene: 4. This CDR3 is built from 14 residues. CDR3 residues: CASSYAQGRTEAFF. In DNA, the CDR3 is TGTGCCAGCAGTTACGCACAGGGGCGCACTGAAGCTTTCTTT.

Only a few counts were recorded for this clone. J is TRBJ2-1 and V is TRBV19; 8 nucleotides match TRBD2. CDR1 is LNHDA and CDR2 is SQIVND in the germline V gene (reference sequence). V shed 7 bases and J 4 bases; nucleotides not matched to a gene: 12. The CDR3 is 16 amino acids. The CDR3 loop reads CASIGEGTRSYNEQFF. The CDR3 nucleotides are TGTGCCAGTATCGGAGAGGGGACTAGATCTTACAATGAGCAGTTCTTC.

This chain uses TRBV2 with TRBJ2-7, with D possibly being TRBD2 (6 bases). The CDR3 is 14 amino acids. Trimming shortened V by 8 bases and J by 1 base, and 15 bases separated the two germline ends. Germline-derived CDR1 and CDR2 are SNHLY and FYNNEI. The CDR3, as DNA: TGTGCCAGCTCGGGAGTTATCGGGTCCTACGAGCAGTACTTC. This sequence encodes CASSGVIGSYEQYF.

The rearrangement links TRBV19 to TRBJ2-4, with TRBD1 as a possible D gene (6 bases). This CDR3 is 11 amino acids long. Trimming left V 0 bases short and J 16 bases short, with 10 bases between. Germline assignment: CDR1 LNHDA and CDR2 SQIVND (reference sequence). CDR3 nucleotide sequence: TGTGCCAGTAGTATAGATCGGACAGAATACTTC. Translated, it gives CASSIDRTEYF.

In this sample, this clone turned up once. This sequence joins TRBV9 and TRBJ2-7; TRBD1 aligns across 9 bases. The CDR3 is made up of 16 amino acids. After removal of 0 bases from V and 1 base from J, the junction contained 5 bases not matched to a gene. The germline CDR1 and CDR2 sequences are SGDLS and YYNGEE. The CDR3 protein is CASSVGAGTGSYEQYF. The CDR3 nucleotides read TGTGCCAGCAGCGTAGGCGCCGGGACAGGGTCCTACGAGCAGTACTTC.

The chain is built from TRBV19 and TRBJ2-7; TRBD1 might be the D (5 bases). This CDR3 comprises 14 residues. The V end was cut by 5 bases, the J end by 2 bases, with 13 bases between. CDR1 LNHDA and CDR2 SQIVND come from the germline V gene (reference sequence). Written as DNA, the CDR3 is TGTGCCAGTAGTCCCACCCAGGGTCCCTACGAGCAGTACTTC. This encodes CASSPTQGPYEQYF.

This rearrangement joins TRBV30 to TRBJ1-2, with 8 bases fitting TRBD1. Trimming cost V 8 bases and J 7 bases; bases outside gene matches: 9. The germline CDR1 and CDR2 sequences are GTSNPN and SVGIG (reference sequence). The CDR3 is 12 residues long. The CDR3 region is CAGLDRGRGYTF. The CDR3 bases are TGTGCCGGATTAGACAGGGGACGTGGCTACACCTTC.